This T cell receptor beta chain was obtained from a study of CD8 T cells in Susac syndrome. Random hexamers were used to reverse transcribe an amount of about 0.5 to 1 ug RNA. Coverage of TCR beta CDR3 amplification by immunoSEQ multiplex PCR extended to 54 Vbeta and 13 Jbeta. TCRdb called the immunoSEQ multiplex PCR reads again in MiXCR, with one record for every CDR3 protein. The sample shows 100,000 to 150,000 distinct CDR3 sequences, roughly 93% of them seen only once. CDR3 length: 14 amino acids. Germline V gene data show CDR1 as SGHVS and CDR2 as FQNEAQ. Trimming removed 5 bases from V and 4 bases from J, with 12 bases in between. Blood CD8+ and CD4+ T cells underwent high-throughput TCR beta sequencing. Of note for this clonotype: Its antigen is still unknown.

Study findings and constraints: The study recognized that its TCR sequencing and HLA analysis covered a relatively small number of individuals.

The sequenced sample was CD4+ T cells from PBMCs. The receptor was derived from a human donor with multiple sclerosis. This chain links TRBV7-8 with TRBJ1-5, with a tentative D call TRBD1 (5 bases). The CDR3, as DNA: TGTGCCAGCAGCCGTCTGGGGGGGAATCAGCCCCAGCATTTT. As protein: CASSRLGGNQPQHF.